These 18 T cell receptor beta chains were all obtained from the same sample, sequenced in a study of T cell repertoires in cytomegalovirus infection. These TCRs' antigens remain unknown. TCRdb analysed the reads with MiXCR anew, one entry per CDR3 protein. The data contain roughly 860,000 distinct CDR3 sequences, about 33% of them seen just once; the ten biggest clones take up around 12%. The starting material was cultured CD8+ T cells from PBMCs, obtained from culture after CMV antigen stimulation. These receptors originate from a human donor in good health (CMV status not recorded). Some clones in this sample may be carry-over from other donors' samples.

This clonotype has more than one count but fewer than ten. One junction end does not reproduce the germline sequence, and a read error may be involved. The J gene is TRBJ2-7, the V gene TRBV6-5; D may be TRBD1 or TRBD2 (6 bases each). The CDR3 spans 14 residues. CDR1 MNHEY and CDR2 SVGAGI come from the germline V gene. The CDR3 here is CASSYGVGGYEQYF. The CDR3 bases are TGTGCCAGTAGTTACGGGGTAGGGGGGTACGAGCAGTACTTC.

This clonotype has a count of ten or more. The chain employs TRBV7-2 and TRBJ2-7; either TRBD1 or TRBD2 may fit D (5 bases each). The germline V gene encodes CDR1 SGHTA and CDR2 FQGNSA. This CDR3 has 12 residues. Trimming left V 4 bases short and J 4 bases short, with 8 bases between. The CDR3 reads CASSWDRYEQYV. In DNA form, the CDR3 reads TGTGCCAGCAGCTGGGACCGATACGAGCAGTACGTC.

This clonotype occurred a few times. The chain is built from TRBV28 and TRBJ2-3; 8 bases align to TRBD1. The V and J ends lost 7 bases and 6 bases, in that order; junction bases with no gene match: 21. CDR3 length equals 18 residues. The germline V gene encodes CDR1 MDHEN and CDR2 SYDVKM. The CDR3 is CASTALPYGQGIVDTQYF. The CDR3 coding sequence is TGTGCCAGCACCGCACTCCCTTACGGACAGGGAATCGTGGATACGCAGTATTTT.

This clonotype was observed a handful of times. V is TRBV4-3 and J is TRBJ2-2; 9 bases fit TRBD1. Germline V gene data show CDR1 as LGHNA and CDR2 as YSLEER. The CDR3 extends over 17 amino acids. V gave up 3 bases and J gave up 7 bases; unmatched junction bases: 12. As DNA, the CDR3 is TGCGCCAGCAGCCAGGATCCGGGGACAGGGTCTTACGGGGAGCTGTTTTTT. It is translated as CASSQDPGTGSYGELFF.

CDR3: CASSYGSGLDIQYF. The CDR3 nucleotides are TGTGCCAGCAGTTACGGGTCCGGTTTGGACATTCAGTACTTC. The chain has TRBV6-5 and TRBJ2-4; D unclear. The CDR3 runs 14 residues. Germline CDR1 MNHEY, CDR2 SVGAGI. Trimming removed 2 bases at V and 8 bases at J, with 13 bases between.

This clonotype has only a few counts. CDR3 sequence reads: CASSLGTGGPQYF. CDR3 nucleotides: TGTGCCAGCAGTCTGGGGACAGGGGGGCCCCAGTACTTC. The rearrangement links TRBV27 to TRBJ2-5; 11 positions match TRBD1. Germline trimming cut 5 bases from V and 9 bases from J; bases unmatched to any gene: 5. In germline, CDR1 is MNHEY, CDR2 SMNVEV (reference sequence). The CDR3 has 13 amino acids.

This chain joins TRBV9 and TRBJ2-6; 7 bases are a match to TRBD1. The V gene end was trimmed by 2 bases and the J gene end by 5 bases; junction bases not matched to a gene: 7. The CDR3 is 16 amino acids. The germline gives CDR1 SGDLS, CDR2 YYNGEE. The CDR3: CASSVGRGGWANVLTF. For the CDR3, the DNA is TGTGCCAGCAGCGTCGGTAGAGGGGGCTGGGCCAACGTCCTGACTTTC.

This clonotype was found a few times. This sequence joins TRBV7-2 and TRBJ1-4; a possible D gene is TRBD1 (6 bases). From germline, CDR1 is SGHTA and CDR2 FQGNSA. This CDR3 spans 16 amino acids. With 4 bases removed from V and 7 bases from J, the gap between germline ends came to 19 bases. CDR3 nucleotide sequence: TGTGCCAGCAGCTCCTTTAGCTTGGGGGCGCCTGAAAAACTGTTTTTT. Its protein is CASSSFSLGAPEKLFF.

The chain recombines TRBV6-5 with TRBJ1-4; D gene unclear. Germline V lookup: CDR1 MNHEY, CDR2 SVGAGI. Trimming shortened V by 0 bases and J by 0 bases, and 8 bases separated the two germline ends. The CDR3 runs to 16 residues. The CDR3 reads CASSYSALATNEKLFF. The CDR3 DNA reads TGTGCCAGCAGTTACTCGGCCCTTGCAACTAATGAAAAACTGTTTTTT.

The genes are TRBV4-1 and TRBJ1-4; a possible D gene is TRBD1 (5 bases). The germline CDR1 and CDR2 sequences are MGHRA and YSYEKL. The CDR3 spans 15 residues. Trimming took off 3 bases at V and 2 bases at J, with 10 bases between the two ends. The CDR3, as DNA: TGCGCCAGCAGCCACCAGGGTTCGACTAATGAAAAACTGTTTTTT. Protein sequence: CASSHQGSTNEKLFF.

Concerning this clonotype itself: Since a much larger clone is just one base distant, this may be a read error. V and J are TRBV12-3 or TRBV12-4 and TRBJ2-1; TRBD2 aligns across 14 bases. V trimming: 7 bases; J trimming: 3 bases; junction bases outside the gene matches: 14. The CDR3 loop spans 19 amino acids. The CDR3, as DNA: TGTGCCAGCAATTTTAACCCGGGACTAGCGGGGGCCGACTACAATGAGCAGTTCTTC. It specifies CASNFNPGLAGADYNEQFF.

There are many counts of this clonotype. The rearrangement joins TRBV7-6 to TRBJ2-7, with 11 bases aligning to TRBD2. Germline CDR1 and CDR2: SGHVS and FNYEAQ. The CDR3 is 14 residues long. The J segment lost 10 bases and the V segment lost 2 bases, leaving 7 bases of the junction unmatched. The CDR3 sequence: CASSLTSGGTAQYV. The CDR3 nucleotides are TGTGCCAGCAGCTTAACTAGCGGGGGTACCGCACAGTACGTC.

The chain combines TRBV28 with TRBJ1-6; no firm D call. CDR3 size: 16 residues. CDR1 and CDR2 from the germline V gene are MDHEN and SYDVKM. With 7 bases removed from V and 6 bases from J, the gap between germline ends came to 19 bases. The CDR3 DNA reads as TGTGCCAGCAACGCTCCGGACCGGAGAGTTAATTCACCCCTCCACTTT. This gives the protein CASNAPDRRVNSPLHF.

CDR3 sequence (DNA): TGTGCCAGCAGCTTAGCGGGTATTGGGGTAGCGGGGGGCTATGAGCAGTTCTTC. Protein sequence: CASSLAGIGVAGGYEQFF. J is TRBJ2-1 and V is TRBV7-4, with 10 nucleotides matching TRBD2. The CDR3 covers 18 residues. Trimming at V came to 0 bases and at J to 8 bases, leaving 13 bases not matched to a gene. CDR1 is SGHVT and CDR2 is SQSDAQ in the germline V gene.

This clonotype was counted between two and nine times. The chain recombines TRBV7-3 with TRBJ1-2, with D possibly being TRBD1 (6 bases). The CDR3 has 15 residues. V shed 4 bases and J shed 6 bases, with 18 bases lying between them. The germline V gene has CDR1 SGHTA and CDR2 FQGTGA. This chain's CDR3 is CASSSEGVTEDGYTF. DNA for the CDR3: TGTGCCAGCAGCTCCGAGGGGGTAACCGAAGATGGCTACACCTTC.

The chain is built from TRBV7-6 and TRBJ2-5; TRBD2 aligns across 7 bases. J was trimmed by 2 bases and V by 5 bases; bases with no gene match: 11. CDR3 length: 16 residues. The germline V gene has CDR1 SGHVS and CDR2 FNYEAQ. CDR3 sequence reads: CASSPRRGTSQETQYF. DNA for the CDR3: TGTGCCAGCAGCCCCCGGCGGGGGACTTCTCAAGAGACCCAGTACTTC.

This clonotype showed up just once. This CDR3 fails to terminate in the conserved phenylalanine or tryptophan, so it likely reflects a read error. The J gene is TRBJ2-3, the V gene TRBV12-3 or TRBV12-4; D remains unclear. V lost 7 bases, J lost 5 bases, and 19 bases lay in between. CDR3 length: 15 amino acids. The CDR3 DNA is TGTGCCAGCACCTTCGCACCTCGAGGTATAGATACGCAGTATCTT. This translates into CASTFAPRGIDTQYL.

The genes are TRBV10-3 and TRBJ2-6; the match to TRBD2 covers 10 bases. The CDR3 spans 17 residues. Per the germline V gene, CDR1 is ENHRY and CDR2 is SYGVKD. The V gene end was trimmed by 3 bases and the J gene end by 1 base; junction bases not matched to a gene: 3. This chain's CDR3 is CAISEKRGGSGANVLTF. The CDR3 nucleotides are TGTGCCATCAGTGAAAAGCGGGGGGGTTCTGGGGCCAACGTCCTGACTTTC.